Below are 7 T cell receptor beta chains sequenced from a single sample in a study of T cells in Graves' hyperthyroidism and ophthalmopathy (dated by TCRdb to about 2019). Receptors were amplified or captured by multiplex PCR. Sequencer: Illumina HiSeq 2000. The TCR beta CDR3 regions were amplified from the RNA transcripts. The TCR CDR3 was subjected to a first round of RT-PCR using the HTBI primer set and the Qiagen OneStep RT-PCR kit. In-frame beta chains were kept once TCRdb had trimmed the public reads at Q25 with fastp and called clones with MiXCR. Under each unique CDR3 protein, matching rows form one entry showing the most common genes and DNA. Within this sample are fewer than 600,000 distinct CDR3 sequences, with 12% to 15% of them counted one time only. Approximately 13% of the sample rests with the top ten. The sample taken for sequencing was blood. All receptors come from a woman in her thirties or forties with Graves' hyperthyroidism.

This clonotype was observed many times. V usage is TRBV20-1 and J usage is TRBJ2-1; D may be TRBD1 or TRBD2 (5 bases each). V was clipped by 0 bases and J by 0 bases, with 9 bases between them. The CDR3 consists of 15 residues. Per the germline V gene, CDR1 is DFQATT and CDR2 is SNEGSKA (reference sequence). The CDR3 spells CSARDRESSYNEQFF. The CDR3 coding sequence is TGCAGTGCTAGAGACAGGGAGAGCTCCTACAATGAGCAGTTCTTC.

V is TRBV6-1 and J is TRBJ1-4; D might be TRBD1 (5 bases). The length of the CDR3 is 15 residues. CDR1 MNHNS and CDR2 SASEGT come from the germline V gene. Trimming took 7 bases from V and 8 from J, leaving 20 bases between them. This chain's CDR3 is CASKEGWGAGEKLFF. The CDR3 DNA reads TGTGCCAGCAAGGAGGGTTGGGGCGCGGGGGAAAAACTGTTTTTT.

The V gene is TRBV28, the J gene TRBJ1-4, with 8 bases matching TRBD1. The J segment lost 3 bases and the V segment lost 6 bases, leaving 3 bases of the junction unmatched. The CDR3 spans 14 residues. In germline, CDR1 is MDHEN, CDR2 SYDVKM. The CDR3 loop is CASRTGQANEKLFF. The CDR3 region has the DNA TGTGCCAGCAGAACGGGACAGGCTAATGAAAAACTGTTTTTT.

The chain has TRBV11-2 and TRBJ2-5; 8 bases are shared with TRBD2. CDR3 length: 17 residues. CDR1 is SGHAT, CDR2 FQNNGV, per germline. Trimming took 4 bases from V and 3 from J; bases not matched to a gene: 13. The CDR3 bases are TGTGCCAGCAGCTATTCCTTTAGCGGGATCAATGAAGAGACCCAGTACTTC. Protein product: CASSYSFSGINEETQYF.

In this sample, this clonotype turned up many times. The chain has TRBV7-9 and TRBJ2-3; D unresolved. CDR1 is SEHNR and CDR2 is FQNEAQ in the germline V gene (reference sequence). CDR3 length equals 16 residues. With 1 base removed from V and 6 bases from J, the gap between germline ends came to 17 bases. Here the CDR3 reads CASSLVGVRVRDTQYF. CDR3 coding DNA: TGTGCCAGCAGCTTAGTAGGCGTTCGTGTGCGGGATACGCAGTATTTT.

The chain carries TRBV4-1 and TRBJ2-1, with 10 bases fitting TRBD2. Losses at the gene ends were 7 bases for V and 2 bases for J; bases not matched to a gene: 8. The CDR3 is 16 amino acids. Germline loops: CDR1 MGHRA, CDR2 YSYEKL. In DNA form, the CDR3 reads TGCGCCAGCAACCGTGGACTAGCGGAAACCTACAATGAGCAGTTCTTC. Its protein is CASNRGLAETYNEQFF.

In its sample, this clonotype was seen a few times. A single base separates this from a much larger clone, so it may be a read error. This rearrangement joins TRBV2 to TRBJ2-1, with D perhaps given as TRBD1 or TRBD2 (5 bases each). The ends were cut back, 1 base at V and 10 bases at J, with 17 bases in the middle. Germline lookup yields CDR1 SNHLY and CDR2 FYNNEI. The CDR3 extends over 15 amino acids. The CDR3 DNA reads as TGTGCCAGCAGTGAAGGGCCCGGGCCTGGGGACGAGCAGTTCTTC. Translation: CASSEGPGPGDEQFF.